The 10 T cell receptor beta chains in this list originate from one sample, sequenced in a study of T cell repertoires in cytomegalovirus infection. TCRdb reprocessed the reads via MiXCR and lists one record per CDR3 protein. The sample has about 400,000 distinct CDR3 sequences; about a sixth are singletons. The sample consisted of PBMCs. These receptors all come from a human donor in good health (CMV status not recorded). Some clones in this sample may be carry-over from other donors' samples.

The rearrangement links TRBV3-1 to TRBJ2-2; TRBD1 matches 10 bases. The V gene's germline CDR1 is LGHDT and CDR2 YNNKEL (reference sequence). J was trimmed by 6 bases and V by 4 bases; bases with no gene match: 8. The CDR3 is 16 residues long. The CDR3 loop is CASSPLWTGGSGELFF. The CDR3 DNA follows: TGTGCCAGCAGCCCGCTATGGACAGGGGGATCCGGGGAGCTGTTTTTT.

This clonotype has just a few counts. This rearrangement joins TRBV5-5 to TRBJ1-5; weak D call: TRBD1 (5 bases). Trimming left V 4 bases short and J 0 bases short, with 17 bases between. This CDR3 region has 17 residues. Germline values: CDR1 SGHKS, CDR2 YYEKEE (reference sequence). The CDR3 DNA follows: TGTGCCAGCAGCCCTGTCGGGGCAGGGTTTAGCAATCAGCCCCAGCATTTT. Its protein product is CASSPVGAGFSNQPQHF. Full variable domain (outside the CDR3, taken from reference TRBV5-5 and TRBJ1-5): DAGVTQSPTHLIKTRGQQVTLRCSPISGHKSVSWYQQVLGQGPQFIFQYYEKEERGRGNFPDRFSARQFPNYSSELNVNALLLGDSALYLCASSPVGAGFSNQPQHFGDGTRLSIL.

This clonotype has only a few counts. The chain combines TRBV27 with TRBJ2-3; TRBD2 aligns across 7 bases. The CDR3 extends over 14 amino acids. Germline V gene sequence: CDR1 MNHEY, CDR2 SMNVEV (reference sequence). J lost 6 bases, V lost 2 bases, and 5 bases had no gene match. The CDR3 nucleotides read TGTGCCAGCAGTTTACGAGCGGGGCAGGATACGCAGTATTTT. Its translation is CASSLRAGQDTQYF.

This clonotype was seen only once. The chain has TRBV12-3 or TRBV12-4 and TRBJ2-1; 14 positions agree with TRBD2. V was pared by 8 bases and J by 7 bases, with 7 bases of the junction left unmatched. The CDR3 length is 15 residues. The CDR3 coding sequence is TGTGCCAGCGGCCGATGGACTAGCGGGAGGAATGAGCAGTTCTTC. Translated, it gives CASGRWTSGRNEQFF.

In its sample, this clonotype was seen a few times. This chain uses TRBV7-9 with TRBJ1-3; D ambiguous. The V and J ends lost 5 bases and 1 base respectively, with 18 bases between them. CDR1 and CDR2 from the germline V gene are SEHNR and FQNEAQ (reference sequence). The length of the CDR3 is 17 residues. The DNA of the CDR3 is TGTGCCAGCAGCCCTCACCTGACCGAGCGTTCTGGAAACACCATATATTTT. It is translated as CASSPHLTERSGNTIYF.

Only a few counts were recorded for this clonotype. For the CDR3, the DNA is TGTGCCAGCAGCCCCAACGCGGGATTACAAGAGACCCAGTACTTC. Its protein is CASSPNAGLQETQYF. V and J are TRBV5-4 and TRBJ2-5, with D possibly TRBD2 on 6 matching bases. Germline assignment: CDR1 SGHNT and CDR2 YYREEE (reference sequence). V lost 4 bases to trimming and J lost 2 bases, with 15 bases between them. There are 15 residues in the CDR3.

In the case of this clonotype: This may be a read error, as it is one base from a much larger clone. This CDR3 reads CARSSRAIVGYTF. The CDR3 bases are TGTGCCAGGAGCTCCCGGGCCATAGTAGGCTACACCTTC. J is TRBJ1-2 and V is TRBV7-8; D gene ambiguous. From germline, CDR1 is SGHVS and CDR2 FQNEAQ. The CDR3 covers 13 residues.

The chain couples TRBV18 to TRBJ1-2, with 9 bases aligning to TRBD1. The germline V gene encodes CDR1 KGHSH and CDR2 LQKENI. The CDR3 sequence is 16 residues long. The J segment lost 8 bases and the V segment lost 2 bases, leaving 12 bases of the junction unmatched. CDR3 protein: CASSPRPGQGTGGYTF. The CDR3 DNA sequence: TGTGCCAGCTCACCAAGGCCCGGACAGGGGACGGGCGGCTACACCTTC.

This clonotype was observed a handful of times. The chain recombines TRBV11-3 with TRBJ2-1; TRBD2 matches at 8 bases. CDR1 and CDR2 (germline): SGHNT, YENEEA. The CDR3 sequence is 15 residues long. Unmatched junction bases numbered 12, after V lost 6 bases and J lost 8 bases. The CDR3 protein is CASSLDGGGSDEQFF. The CDR3 nucleotides are TGTGCCAGCAGTTTGGACGGGGGGGGGTCGGATGAGCAGTTCTTC.

A few counts support this clonotype. Written as DNA, the CDR3 is TGTGCCAGCAGCTTGAGGCCAGGGGTTTGGCAAGAGACCCAGTACTTC. It yields the protein CASSLRPGVWQETQYF. The V and J genes are TRBV5-4 and TRBJ2-5, with D perhaps matching TRBD1 (6 bases). The germline V and J ends were trimmed by 1 base and 2 bases, with 15 bases remaining between them. Germline CDR1 SGHNT, CDR2 YYREEE (reference sequence). The CDR3 totals 16 residues.